This paragraph covers one TCR beta chain sequence. This sample is part of a study of blood T cell repertoires in COVID-19. Study-level background: The United States, Italy and Spain supplied acute and convalescent COVID-19 samples. The cDNA or gDNA used as material had been derived from T cells, B-cell-depleted T cells, or PBMCs.

As originally analysed: Reference gene primers were amplified, and this amplification served to estimate nucleated cell counts. Only in-frame clones appear in the TCRdb table, and some are missing; sequencing was by immunoSEQ multiplex PCR. The D gene and trimming were derived from the DNA, and the V and J assignments and clone size from that table. The sample includes 150,000 to 200,000 clones, 70% to 90% of them seen just once. The CDR3 consists of 14 residues. J lost 7 bases, V lost 6 bases, and 6 bases had no gene match. In germline, CDR1 is LGHDT, CDR2 YNNKEL (reference sequence). Material: peripheral blood. The sequence came from a man aged 60 to 75 with acute or convalescent COVID-19. The chain carries TRBV3-1 (or the pseudogene TRBV3-2) and TRBJ1-4; 9 nucleotides agree with TRBD1. CDR3 in amino acids: CASSPGTGTEKLFF. CDR3 DNA: TGTGCCAGCAGTCCCGGGACAGGGACTGAAAAACTGTTTTTT.